This T cell receptor beta chain was retrieved from a study of vaccination and CD4 T cells after COVID-19 (dated by TCRdb to between 2021 and 2023). Notes on the research overall: SARS-CoV-2 positivity had been established in the convalescent patients by nasal swab PCR, and mild disease was recorded in several of these patients and severe disease in one. Culture stimuli were overlapping spike peptide pools from SARS-CoV-2 and from the common cold coronaviruses HCoV-NL63, HCoV-OC43 and HCoV-229E. Post-vaccine blood samples were collected a median of about 69 days after the second vaccine dose, ranging from roughly 14 to 241 days. As controls, cultures received a CEFX viral epitope pool (the positive control), an HIV-1 Nef peptide pool (the negative control), or no peptide at all. Participants received two doses of either the Pfizer-BioNTech BNT162b2 vaccine (n=8) or the Moderna mRNA-1273 vaccine (n=2). The convalescent cohort comprised six males and four females, including two Hispanic individuals, seven Caucasians, two Asians and one multiracial person. The spike-specific CD4+ TCR repertoire was compared before and after mRNA vaccination in approximately ten COVID-19 convalescent patients and a few infection-naive healthy vaccine recipients. Post-COVID blood samples were collected from convalescent patients a median of approximately 93 days after diagnosis, with a range of about 30 to 170 days. What the study reported, not specific to this receptor: In convalescent patients, nearly all vaccine-specific clones (304 of 307) were found to be mono-reactive for SARS-CoV-2 spike rather than cross-reactive with common cold coronaviruses. The median number of SARS-CoV-2-reactive clonotypes rose from 20 to 25 after infection to 35 to 45 after vaccination, but the change was not significant. Among the post-vaccine SARS-CoV-2-reactive clones in convalescent patients, a median approximately 86% showed up only after vaccination, which suggests vaccine-specific priming. The number of convalescent patients in the study was relatively small, and the study did not examine early timepoints following natural infection.

Receptor amplification or capture employed PCR. At the Johns Hopkins FTIC core, DNA from the cultured CD4+ T cells underwent TCR sequencing with the Oncomine TCR Beta short-read assay. The QIAamp micro DNA kit was used to extract genomic DNA from the cultured CD4+ T cells. Oncomine TCR Beta libraries made from cultured CD4+ T cells were pooled using unique dual indexes and sequenced on an Illumina iSeq 100. The study's processing was this. Non-productive sequences were removed, and CDR3s not starting with C, not ending with F or W, or shorter than 7 amino acids were discarded. Antigen-specific clonotypes were identified with the MANAFEST web application by comparing peptide-stimulated wells with reference and other culture wells. An FDR below 0.05, an odds ratio above 5, and a productive frequency above 0.1% in at least two of three replicate wells were required for clones to be considered positive. A clonotype was classed as cross-reactive if the clonotype showed significant expansion both in SARS-CoV-2 spike wells and in at least one common cold coronavirus spike condition. Levenshtein distances (stringdist) and unrooted phylogenetic trees (ape) in R version 3.6.1 were used to assess CDR3 homology. TCRdb applied fastp at Q25 and MiXCR to the public reads, then kept only in-frame beta chains. Rows with one shared CDR3 protein collapse into an entry with the most common genes and DNA. The V and J calls were not made by the authors but by TCRdb's processing. This sample lists over 5,000 distinct CDR3 sequences; 35% to 50% were detected once. Clones ranked in the top ten supply just over 60% of the sample.

Explained via the paper, the treatment or condition label denotes: approximately 9-day PBMC culture with coronavirus spike peptide pools or control peptides (ViraFEST assay). The ViraFEST assay was used in the study, in which antigen-specific T cells were expanded with peptide pools and expanded clonotypes were subsequently identified by TCR sequencing. The positive SARS-CoV-2 PCR tests of the convalescent patients were dated from March to December 2020, before the Alpha, Beta and Delta variants emerged in the United States. PBMCs were cultured at approximately 2.1 million per well in IMDM supplemented with approximately 5% human AB serum and 10 IU/ml IL-2, with roughly 10 ug/ml peptide pools added. Half of the culture medium was replaced with fresh IL-2-containing medium on days 3 and 7. After about nine days of culture, CD4+ T cells were isolated by negative selection with the EasySep CD4+ T cell isolation kit. PBMCs were separated from whole blood using Ficoll-Paque Plus gradient centrifugation and then either used fresh or cryopreserved at -140C. Triplicate wells were generally used for each culture condition.

This clonotype has just a few counts. The specificity of this receptor is unknown. Base qualities are not at hand, and no much larger clone is one base apart. The germline V and J ends show losses of 8 bases and 5 bases respectively, and no gene match explains 6 bases of the junction. The germline V gene (reference sequence) sets CDR1 to DFQATT and CDR2 to SNEGSKA. The CDR3 contains 14 residues, cysteine and phenylalanine counted. Only the CDR3 region is kept as DNA, spanning 42 bases read in frame from base 1. This clonotype was sampled from a human donor who had recovered from COVID-19. Sequencing was done on a sample of CD4+ T cells from blood, cultured in vitro. The sequence is built from TRBV20-1 and TRBJ2-1; TRBD2 fits 13 bases in the junction. The CDR3 protein sequence reads: CSFSTSGGHNEQFF. The nucleotide sequence is given as TGCAGTTTCTCGACTAGCGGGGGGCACAATGAGCAGTTCTTC.